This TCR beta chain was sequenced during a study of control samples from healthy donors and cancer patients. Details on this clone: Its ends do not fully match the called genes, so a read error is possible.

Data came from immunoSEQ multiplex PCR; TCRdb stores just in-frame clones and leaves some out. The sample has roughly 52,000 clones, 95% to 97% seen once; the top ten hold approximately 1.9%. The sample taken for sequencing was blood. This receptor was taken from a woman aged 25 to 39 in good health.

DNA for the CDR3: TGTGCCAGTAGTCCACGTTCCCTTGGGGGCCCCGGGGCGGGGATGGGCAATCAGTCCCAGCATTTT. This gives the protein CASSPRSLGGPGAGMGNQSQHF. The chain recombines TRBV19 with TRBJ1-5, with D perhaps TRBD1 (6 bases). Germline loops: CDR1 LNHDA, CDR2 SQIVND (reference sequence). This CDR3 contains 22 residues.